The following is a T cell receptor (beta chain) sequence with its context. The antigen is undetermined. The sample belongs to a study of T cells expressing NK-cell markers. Study information: The study sequenced eight donors, seven HCMV-seropositive and one seronegative.

Each CDR3 protein gets one entry in TCRdb, which reprocessed the 5' RACE reads and gives no DNA. Its clone listing holds roughly 450,000 distinct CDR3 sequences. The CDR3 covers 14 residues. Findings of the study overall: It remained uncertain whether the expanded NKG2C+ T cell clones were specific for HCMV antigens.

The sequenced sample was blood T cells: a sorted CD56 or NKG2C T cell subset, CD4+ or CD8+ T cells, or bulk PBMC T cells (not recorded which). The J gene is TRBJ2-3, the V gene TRBV12-3 or TRBV12-4; TCRdb proposes TRBD1, but this gene call is untestable without DNA. The TCR sequence derives from a woman in her fifties or sixties in good health. The CDR3 loop reads CASRRGPSTDTQYF.